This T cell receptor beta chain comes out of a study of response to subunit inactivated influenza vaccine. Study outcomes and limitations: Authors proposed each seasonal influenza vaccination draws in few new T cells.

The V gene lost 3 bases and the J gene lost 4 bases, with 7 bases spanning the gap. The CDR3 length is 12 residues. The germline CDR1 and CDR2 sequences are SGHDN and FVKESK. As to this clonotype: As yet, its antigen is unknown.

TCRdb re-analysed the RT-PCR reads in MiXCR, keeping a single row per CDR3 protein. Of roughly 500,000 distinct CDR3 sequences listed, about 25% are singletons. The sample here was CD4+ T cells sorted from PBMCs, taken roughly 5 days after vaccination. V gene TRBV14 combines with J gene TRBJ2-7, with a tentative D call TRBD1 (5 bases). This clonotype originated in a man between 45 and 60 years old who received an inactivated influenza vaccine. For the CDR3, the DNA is TGTGCCAGCAGCCAGGGGCGGTACGAGCAGTACTTC. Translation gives CASSQGRYEQYF.